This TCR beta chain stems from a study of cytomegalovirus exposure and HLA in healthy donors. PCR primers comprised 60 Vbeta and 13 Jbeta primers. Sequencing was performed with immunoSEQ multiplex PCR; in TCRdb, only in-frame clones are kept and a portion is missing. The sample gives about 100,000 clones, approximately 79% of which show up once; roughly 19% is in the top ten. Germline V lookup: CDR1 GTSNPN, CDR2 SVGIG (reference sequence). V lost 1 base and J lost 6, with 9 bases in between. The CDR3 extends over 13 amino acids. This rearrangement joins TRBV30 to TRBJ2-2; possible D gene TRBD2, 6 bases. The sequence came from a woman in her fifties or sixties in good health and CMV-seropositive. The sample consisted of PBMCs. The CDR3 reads CAWSAGTAGELFF. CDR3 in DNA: TGTGCCTGGAGTGCAGGGACTGCCGGGGAGCTGTTTTTT.